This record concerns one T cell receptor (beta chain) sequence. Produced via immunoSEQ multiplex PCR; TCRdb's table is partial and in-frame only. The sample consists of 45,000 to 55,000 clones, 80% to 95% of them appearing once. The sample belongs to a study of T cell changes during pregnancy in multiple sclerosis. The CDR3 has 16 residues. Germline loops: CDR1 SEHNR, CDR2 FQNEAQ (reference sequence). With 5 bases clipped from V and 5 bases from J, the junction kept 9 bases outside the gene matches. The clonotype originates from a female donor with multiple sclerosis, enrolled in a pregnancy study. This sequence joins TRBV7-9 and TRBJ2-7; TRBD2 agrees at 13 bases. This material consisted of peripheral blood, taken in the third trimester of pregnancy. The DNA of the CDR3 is TGTGCCAGCAGCAAAAGGACTAGCGGGAGAGGGAACGAGCAGTACTTC. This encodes CASSKRTSGRGNEQYF.